The rows below give T cell receptor beta chains drawn from one sample of a study of spatial heterogeneity in lung cancer. TCRdb analysed the 5' RACE reads with MiXCR anew, one entry per CDR3 protein. The sample comprises some 25,000 distinct CDR3 sequences, around 6.9% of which are singletons, and approximately 23% rests with the top ten. The material sequenced was lung tumor tissue, taken at surgery. The receptor source for this set is a male donor with early-stage non-small cell lung cancer. CDR3s include the opening cysteine and the closing phenylalanine or tryptophan. D genes are given only for firm matches. Some rows mark clone size as missing; the rest say once, few, many or name a class of expanded clone.

>TRBJ2-5|NA|TRBV6-2/TRBV6-3|many
CASSYTRGGLQETQYF
TGTGCCAGCAGTTACACCAGGGGTGGACTTCAAGAGACCCAGTACTTC
>TRBJ2-3|NA|TRBV7-2|many
CASSLRTGPTDTQYF
TGTGCCAGCAGCTTACGGACGGGGCCCACAGATACGCAGTATTTT
>TRBJ2-2|NA|TRBV4-2|NA
CASNLVGGTTGELFF
TGTGCCAGCAACCTGGTAGGGGGGACCACCGGGGAGCTGTTTTTT
>TRBJ2-3|NA|TRBV19|NA
CASSIETGGDTQYF
TGTGCCAGTAGTATAGAGACCGGTGGAGATACGCAGTATTTT
>TRBJ2-7|TRBD1|TRBV4-1|many
CASSQEGQLSYEQYF
TGCGCCAGCAGCCAAGAGGGACAGCTCTCCTACGAGCAGTACTTC
>TRBJ2-1|NA|TRBV28|many
CASRPGSLISSYNEQFF
TGTGCCAGCAGACCCGGGTCACTCATTTCCTCCTACAATGAGCAGTTCTTC
>TRBJ1-1|TRBD1|TRBV20-1|NA
CSARQGELGNTEAFF
TGCAGTGCTAGACAGGGGGAACTAGGGAACACTGAAGCTTTCTTT
>TRBJ1-6|NA|TRBV20-1|few
CSARARQGNSPLHF
TGCAGTGCTAGAGCTAGGCAGGGTAATTCACCCCTCCACTTT
>TRBJ2-7|TRBD2|TRBV6-5|NA
CASSYVTAAGEEQYF
TGTGCCAGCAGTTACGTCACCGCCGCGGGAGAGGAGCAGTACTTC
>TRBJ1-2|NA|TRBV28|many
CASSLSGLDYGYTF
TGTGCCAGCAGTTTATCCGGGCTTGACTATGGCTACACCTTC
>TRBJ1-5|NA|TRBV12-3/TRBV12-4|medium-sized
CASTSRPSNQPQHF
TGTGCCAGCACCTCCCGGCCTAGCAATCAGCCCCAGCATTTT
>TRBJ1-2|NA|TRBV6-1|many
CASSEWGTTGYTF
TGTGCCAGCAGTGAATGGGGGACTACGGGCTACACCTTC
>TRBJ2-5|TRBD1|TRBV11-3|few
CASSGQGDETQYF
TGTGCCAGCAGCGGACAGGGGGACGAGACCCAGTACTTC
>TRBJ1-1|TRBD1|TRBV10-3|NA
CAISLTGLNTEAFF
TGTGCCATCAGTTTGACAGGGCTGAACACTGAAGCTTTCTTT
>TRBJ1-5|TRBD1|TRBV10-3|many
CAISESTGSQPQHF
TGTGCCATCAGTGAGTCGACAGGGAGTCAGCCCCAGCATTTT
>TRBJ1-6|TRBD1|TRBV30|NA
CAWRGQRYNSPLHF
TGTGCCTGGAGGGGACAGCGGTATAATTCACCCCTCCACTTT
>TRBJ1-1|NA|TRBV6-5|many
CASSYQAAQNTEAFF
TGTGCCAGCAGTTACCAGGCAGCCCAGAACACTGAAGCTTTCTTT
>TRBJ1-1|NA|TRBV12-3/TRBV12-4|few
CASSLNQATTEAFF
TGTGCCAGCAGTTTAAACCAGGCTACGACTGAAGCTTTCTTT
>TRBJ2-7|NA|TRBV7-6|many
CASSRDNYLSEQYF
TGTGCCAGCAGCCGGGACAACTATCTCTCCGAGCAGTACTTC
>TRBJ2-7|TRBD1|TRBV20-1|many
CSAAGQGMREQYF
TGCAGTGCCGCGGGACAGGGGATGCGAGAGCAGTACTTC
>TRBJ2-1|NA|TRBV11-2|many
CASSPDLSSYNEQFF
TGTGCCAGCAGCCCCGACCTGAGCTCCTACAATGAGCAGTTCTTC
>TRBJ2-7|NA|TRBV28|many
CASRPSDGQGSYEQYF
TGTGCCAGCAGACCTTCGGACGGGCAAGGGTCCTACGAGCAGTACTTC
>TRBJ2-1|NA|TRBV6-2/TRBV6-3|NA
CASSYGYNEQFF
TGTGCCAGCAGTTACGGCTACAATGAGCAGTTCTTC
>TRBJ1-4|NA|TRBV27|few
CASRSFLGADEKLFF
TGTGCCAGCAGGTCTTTCCTGGGGGCTGATGAAAAACTGTTTTTT
>TRBJ2-7|NA|TRBV9|few
CASSVSSESYEQYF
TGTGCCAGCAGCGTATCTAGCGAGAGCTACGAGCAGTACTTC
>TRBJ2-3|NA|TRBV7-2|many
CASSSGAETTQYF
TGTGCCAGCAGCTCCGGGGCCGAAACTACGCAGTATTTT
>TRBJ2-3|NA|TRBV5-4|NA
CASSLGYSTDTQYF
TGTGCCAGCAGCTTAGGTTACAGCACAGATACGCAGTATTTT
>TRBJ1-1|NA|TRBV6-5|NA
CASTPGRRWIEAFF
TGTGCCAGCACCCCGGGACGCCGGTGGATTGAAGCTTTCTTT
>TRBJ1-1|TRBD1|TRBV7-7|few
CASSRDRNTEAFF
TGTGCCAGCAGCCGGGACAGGAACACTGAAGCTTTCTTT
>TRBJ1-5|NA|TRBV5-1|many
CASSPEPSNQPQHF
TGCGCCAGCAGCCCCGAGCCAAGCAATCAGCCCCAGCATTTT
>TRBJ2-7|NA|TRBV29-1|many
CSPSCGWGYEQYF
TGCAGCCCCAGTTGCGGGTGGGGATACGAGCAGTACTTC
>TRBJ2-5|NA|TRBV28|NA
CASSLRVTGETQYF
TGTGCCAGCAGTTTGAGGGTGACGGGGGAGACCCAGTACTTC
>TRBJ2-1|NA|TRBV10-3|NA
CAISGDHNEQFF
TGTGCCATCAGCGGGGACCACAATGAGCAGTTCTTC
>TRBJ2-7|TRBD1|TRBV6-6|many
CASSYTGTVKKYEQYF
TGTGCCAGCAGTTACACCGGGACAGTAAAAAAGTACGAGCAGTACTTC
>TRBJ2-1|NA|TRBV7-2|many
CASSLGDKSYNEQFF
TGTGCCAGCAGCTTAGGGGACAAGTCCTACAATGAGCAGTTCTTC
>TRBJ1-5|NA|TRBV6-1|NA
CASSEASGNQPQHF
TGTGCCAGCAGTGAAGCGTCAGGAAATCAGCCCCAGCATTTT
>TRBJ1-5|TRBD1|TRBV7-8|NA
CASSLSQGAGQPQHF
TGTGCCAGCAGCTTGTCCCAGGGGGCTGGGCAGCCCCAGCATTTT
>TRBJ2-5|NA|TRBV29-1|many
CSGRQHQETQYF
TGCAGCGGCCGACAGCACCAAGAGACCCAGTACTTC
>TRBJ2-7|NA|TRBV6-2/TRBV6-3|NA
CASSYPERTEQYF
TGTGCCAGCAGTTACCCCGAGAGAACCGAGCAGTACTTC
>TRBJ2-2|NA|TRBV3-1|many
CASSQVRGGELFF
TGTGCCAGCAGCCAAGTTCGGGGAGGGGAGCTGTTTTTT
>TRBJ1-2|NA|TRBV7-2|many
CASSLGPLVNNGYTF
TGTGCCAGCAGCTTGGGGCCGCTAGTAAACAATGGCTACACCTTC
>TRBJ1-6|NA|TRBV2|many
CASSERRDNVLHF
TGTGCCAGCAGTGAACGGAGGGACAACGTTCTCCACTTT
>TRBJ2-1|NA|TRBV24-1|many
CATSEKFGGDEQFF
TGTGCCACCAGTGAGAAATTCGGGGGCGATGAGCAGTTCTTC
>TRBJ2-1|NA|TRBV4-2|many
CASSQVGLYVEQFF
TGTGCCAGCAGCCAAGTGGGGCTATACGTTGAGCAGTTCTTC
>TRBJ1-4|TRBD1|TRBV5-3|NA
CARSTRDRVERRDEKLFF
TGTGCCAGAAGCACTCGGGACAGGGTAGAAAGGAGGGATGAAAAACTGTTTTTT
>TRBJ2-2|TRBD1|TRBV7-2|many
CAIPRTGIYTGELFF
TGTGCCATCCCCAGGACAGGGATATACACCGGGGAGCTGTTTTTT
>TRBJ2-1|NA|TRBV6-5|many
CASSSGWNEQFF
TGTGCCAGCAGCTCGGGTTGGAATGAGCAGTTCTTC
>TRBJ1-5|TRBD1|TRBV12-3/TRBV12-4|NA
CASSFGQGDNQPQHF
TGTGCCAGCAGTTTTGGCCAGGGGGACAATCAGCCCCAGCATTTT
>TRBJ1-5|TRBD1|TRBV20-1|many
CSAMTGAGRPQHF
TGCAGTGCAATGACAGGGGCCGGGAGGCCCCAGCATTTT
>TRBJ1-3|TRBD1|TRBV9|many
CASSVDGQGLGNTIYF
TGTGCCAGCAGCGTCGATGGACAGGGACTTGGAAACACCATATATTTT
>TRBJ2-7|NA|TRBV6-1|NA
CASRSITNYEQYF
TGTGCCAGCAGGTCAATCACGAACTACGAGCAGTACTTC
>TRBJ1-1|NA|TRBV7-2|many
CASSLNRVTEAFF
TGTGCCAGCAGCCTCAACAGGGTCACTGAAGCTTTCTTT
>TRBJ1-4|NA|TRBV10-2|many
CASSSGSRNEKLFF
TGCGCCAGCAGCTCAGGTTCACGTAATGAAAAACTGTTTTTT
>TRBJ2-5|TRBD2|TRBV20-1|NA
CSASTSGGYQETQYF
TGCAGTGCTAGTACTAGCGGGGGGTACCAAGAGACCCAGTACTTC
>TRBJ2-3|NA|TRBV24-1|few
CATSDLRASDTQYF
TGTGCCACCAGTGATTTGCGGGCTTCAGATACGCAGTATTTT
>TRBJ2-6|NA|TRBV28|few
CASSLDGTAARFLSGANVLTF
TGTGCCAGCAGTTTAGATGGAACAGCCGCCCGGTTCCTGTCTGGGGCCAACGTCCTGACTTTC
>TRBJ2-7|NA|TRBV27|many
CASRSWTTLNGEQYF
TGTGCCAGCAGATCCTGGACCACCCTTAACGGCGAGCAGTACTTC
>TRBJ1-4|NA|TRBV20-1|NA
CSASDTTNEKLFF
TGCAGTGCTAGTGACACAACTAATGAAAAACTGTTTTTT
>TRBJ2-1|TRBD1|TRBV29-1|many
CSVEDSGQKNEQFF
TGCAGCGTTGAAGATTCGGGACAGAAAAATGAGCAGTTCTTC